Listed below are T cell receptor beta chains from one sample, sequenced in a study of blood T cell repertoires in COVID-19. Using immunoSEQ multiplex PCR, the repertoire was profiled, and TCRdb retains in-frame clones only, with some absent. The sample holds approximately 310,000 clones, 85% seen once. Sequences were obtained from PBMCs or T cells enriched from blood (not recorded which). The source of these receptors is a woman aged 25 to 39 who had been exposed to COVID-19. The CDR3 runs from the conserved cysteine through the conserved F or W. D genes are given only for firm matches. Clone sizes are given selectively: once, few, many, or a class where the clone is expanded.

length	V	J	D	size	DNA	CDR3
11	TRBV9	TRBJ2-5	.	.	TGTGCCAGCAGCGTAGCTGAGACCCAGTACTTC	CASSVAETQYF
15	TRBV5-1	TRBJ1-1	.	.	TGCGCCAGCAGCTCGGCCGGACAGTCGAACACTGAAGCTTTCTTT	CASSSAGQSNTEAFF
14	TRBV6-5	TRBJ1-2	.	.	TGTGCCAGCAGTTACTCGCAGGGTGCCTATGGCTACACCTTC	CASSYSQGAYGYTF
14	TRBV30	TRBJ1-6	TRBD1	.	TGTGCCTGGAGGGAGGGACAGATCTATTCACCCCTCCACTTT	CAWREGQIYSPLHF
13	TRBV7-9	TRBJ1-5	.	.	TGTGCCAGCAGCAGCCAGGGGAATCAGCCCCAGCATTTT	CASSSQGNQPQHF
15	TRBV5-5	TRBJ1-2	.	once	TGTGCCAGCAGCTTGGCCGGAGGCAGAAACTATGGCTACACCTTC	CASSLAGGRNYGYTF
18	TRBV4-2	TRBJ2-6	TRBD1	.	TGTGCCAGCAGCCCACAGGGACAGGGGGTTAACGGGGCCAACGTCCTGACTTTC	CASSPQGQGVNGANVLTF
12	TRBV6-2/TRBV6-3	TRBJ2-7	.	.	TGTGCCAGCAGTTCGACAGACTACGAGCAGTACTTC	CASSSTDYEQYF
14	TRBV10-2	TRBJ2-3	.	.	TGCGCCAGCAGTACAGGCAAGATCACAGATACGCAGTATTTT	CASSTGKITDTQYF
15	TRBV28	TRBJ2-1	TRBD2	.	TGTGCCAGCAGCCCGGGGGGGGCCTCCTACAATGAGCAGTTCTTC	CASSPGGASYNEQFF
14	TRBV2	TRBJ2-3	.	.	TGTGCCAGTAGGCCAGGTCGGGGTTGGGATACGCAGTATTTT	CASRPGRGWDTQYF
14	TRBV3-1/TRBV3-2	TRBJ1-6	.	.	TGTGCCAGCAGCCGGAAGACAGAGAATTCACCCCTCCACTTT	CASSRKTENSPLHF
15	TRBV18	TRBJ1-2	.	.	TGTGCCAGCTCACCACTCGGTTCGCGGCGAGAAGGCTACACCTTC	CASSPLGSRREGYTF
14	TRBV7-9	TRBJ1-4	TRBD1	once	TGTGCCAGCAGCTCGACAGGGCCTGGAGAAAAACTGTTTTTT	CASSSTGPGEKLFF
16	TRBV7-3	TRBJ2-1	.	.	TGTGCCAGCAGCTTAGAGGAGGGGGCTTCCTACAATGAGCAGTTCTTC	CASSLEEGASYNEQFF
12	TRBV28	TRBJ1-2	.	.	TGTGCCAGCAGATCACAGGGAAATGGCTACACCTTC	CASRSQGNGYTF
14	TRBV7-2	TRBJ2-5	TRBD2	.	TGTGCCAGCACCCTTGGACTAGCGGGGGAGACCCAGTACTTC	CASTLGLAGETQYF
14	TRBV9	TRBJ2-5	.	once	TGTGCCAGCAATCCGACGGACTCCCCGGAGACCCAGTACTTC	CASNPTDSPETQYF
17	TRBV7-9	TRBJ2-2	.	.	TGTGCCAGCAGCTTTTACCCAGGGGCGGCGGACACCGGGGAGCTGTTTTTT	CASSFYPGAADTGELFF
13	TRBV19	TRBJ1-5	TRBD1	.	TGTGCCAGTAGAGACAGGGGCGACCAGCCCCAGCATTTT	CASRDRGDQPQHF
14	TRBV7-9	TRBJ2-5	.	once	TGTGCCAGCAGCTTACAGGCAGTCCAAGAGACCCAGTACTTC	CASSLQAVQETQYF
15	TRBV28	TRBJ1-6	TRBD1	.	TGTGCCAGCAGTACGACAGGGTCTTACAATTCACCCCTCCACTTT	CASSTTGSYNSPLHF
15	TRBV6-1	TRBJ2-5	.	.	TGTGCCAGCAGTGATCCGGGGGTGGGACAGGAGACCCAGTACTTC	CASSDPGVGQETQYF
15	TRBV3-1/TRBV3-2	TRBJ2-5	.	.	TGTGCCAGCAGCCTTCCCGCGACAGGCCAAGAGACCCAGTACTTC	CASSLPATGQETQYF
16	TRBV7-9	TRBJ1-6	.	.	TGTGCCAGCAGCTTAGGAGGGAGTCAGAATAATTCACCCCTCCACTTT	CASSLGGSQNNSPLHF
14	TRBV7-8	TRBJ1-5	.	.	TGTGCCAGCAGCTTTCGTGGGGCCCGACAGCCCCAGCATTTT	CASSFRGARQPQHF
17	TRBV19	TRBJ1-1	.	few	TGTGCCAGTAGTAATCCCGTGGGGGGGAGGATGAACACTGAAGCTTTCTTT	CASSNPVGGRMNTEAFF
20	TRBV28	TRBJ2-1	.	.	TGTGCCAGCAGACTAAATCCCGGCCGTCTCATCGCCCTCTCCTACAATGAGCAGTTCTTC	CASRLNPGRLIALSYNEQFF
16	TRBV4-2	TRBJ1-4	.	.	TGTGCCAGCAGCCAAGAAGGGGGGGCACGGTATGAAAAACTGTTTTTT	CASSQEGGARYEKLFF
11	TRBV6-1	TRBJ1-5	.	.	TGTGCCAGCAGTGATCTGCAGCCCCAGCATTTT	CASSDLQPQHF
17	TRBV9	TRBJ2-2	.	once	TGTGCCAGCAGCTCCCACCCCGGGAGAGGGGGCTCCGGGGAGCTGTTTTTT	CASSSHPGRGGSGELFF
14	TRBV5-1	TRBJ1-1	.	.	TGCGCCAGCAGTTTTCAGGGGCGAGACACTGAAGCTTTCTTT	CASSFQGRDTEAFF
17	TRBV5-6	TRBJ2-5	TRBD2	.	TGTGCCAGCACCTTAAACCCCCCACGGGAGGGACAAGAGACCCAGTACTTC	CASTLNPPREGQETQYF
19	TRBV12-5	TRBJ1-5	TRBD1	.	TGTGCTAGTGGTTCGATACAGGGGGCCAGAATATATAGCAATCAGCCCCAGCATTTT	CASGSIQGARIYSNQPQHF
14	TRBV3-1/TRBV3-2	TRBJ2-7	TRBD1	.	TGTGCCAGCAGCCCGGGACAGGGGATATACGAGCAGTACTTC	CASSPGQGIYEQYF
14	TRBV6-5	TRBJ2-2	TRBD1	.	TGTGCCAGCAGACAGGGGAGTAACACCGGGGAGCTGTTTTTT	CASRQGSNTGELFF
13	TRBV12-3/TRBV12-4	TRBJ1-1	.	.	TGTGCCAGCTGCTCCCGAGTGAACACTGAAGCTTTCTTT	CASCSRVNTEAFF
15	TRBV7-9	TRBJ2-1	TRBD1	.	TGTGCCAGCACCCTTCAGGGGGCGCTTGGCAATGAGCAGTTCTTC	CASTLQGALGNEQFF
14	TRBV28	TRBJ1-6	TRBD1	.	TGTGCCAGCAGACTCACAGGGGGCAATTCACCCCTCCACTTT	CASRLTGGNSPLHF
12	TRBV11-3	TRBJ2-3	.	.	TGTGCGGGGGGGCGGCGCACAGATACGCAGTATTTT	CAGGRRTDTQYF
13	TRBV28	TRBJ1-2	TRBD1	.	TGTGCCACCATACAGGACAGGGGATATGGCTACACCTTC	CATIQDRGYGYTF
16	TRBV11-1	TRBJ2-4	.	once	TGTGCCAGCAGCCCCAGGGAGGTACGGACCAAAAACATTCAGTACTTC	CASSPREVRTKNIQYF
13	TRBV27	TRBJ2-2	.	.	TGTGCCAGCAGTTTGGGGGCCTACGGGGAGCTGTTTTTT	CASSLGAYGELFF
16	TRBV6-1	TRBJ2-4	TRBD1	few	TGTGCCAGCAGTGTCAGGGGGCGCCTAGCCAAAAACATTCAGTACTTC	CASSVRGRLAKNIQYF
14	TRBV27	TRBJ1-1	TRBD1	.	TGTGCCAGCAAAAGACAGGGGGTATCGGCTGAAGCTTTCTTT	CASKRQGVSAEAFF
12	TRBV12-3/TRBV12-4	TRBJ2-7	.	once	TGTGCCAGCAGTTTGGGGGCAAACGAGCAGTACTTC	CASSLGANEQYF
14	TRBV30	TRBJ2-1	.	.	TGTGCCTGGAGTCCGAACGCCGGGACTGGTCGGCAGTTCTTC	CAWSPNAGTGRQFF
13	TRBV3-1/TRBV3-2	TRBJ1-2	.	.	TGTGCCAGCAGCCAAGTGACAGTCTATGGCTACACCTTC	CASSQVTVYGYTF
10	TRBV19	TRBJ1-2	.	once	TGTGCCAGCGGGGTTCAAGGCTACACCTTC	CASGVQGYTF
14	TRBV6-5	TRBJ2-7	TRBD2	.	TGTGCCAGCAGTCCTAGCGGCAACTCCTACGAGCAGTACTTC	CASSPSGNSYEQYF
14	TRBV30	TRBJ2-7	.	.	TGTGCCTGGAATTCGGCCTTTCGGGCGGGGGAGCAGTACTTC	CAWNSAFRAGEQYF
14	TRBV19	TRBJ1-2	.	.	TGTGCCAGTAGCCTTACGGGGAGTAACTATGGCTACACCTTC	CASSLTGSNYGYTF
15	TRBV4-3	TRBJ1-1	TRBD1	.	TGCGCCAGCAGCCAAGACGGGACAGGGAGCACTGAAGCTTTCTTT	CASSQDGTGSTEAFF
16	TRBV9	TRBJ1-6	TRBD1	once	TGTGCCAGCAGCGTAGGAGGCAGGACAGGGAATTCACCCCTCCACTTT	CASSVGGRTGNSPLHF
12	TRBV7-9	TRBJ1-2	.	once	TGTGCCAGCAGCTTCGAGCTACCAGGCTACACCTTC	CASSFELPGYTF
15	TRBV19	TRBJ1-4	.	.	TGTGCCAGTAGTATCCTACAGGCAACTAATGAAAAACTGTTTTTT	CASSILQATNEKLFF
17	TRBV4-3	TRBJ1-6	TRBD1	.	TGCGCCAGCAGCAAAAACGCCGGGACAGGGGTTAATTCACCCCTCCACTTT	CASSKNAGTGVNSPLHF
13	TRBV28	TRBJ2-2	.	few	TGTGCCAGCAGTATAGGCGGTGCCGGGGAGCTGTTTTTT	CASSIGGAGELFF